These 17 T cell receptor beta chains share one sample of origin, sequenced in a study of T cell changes during pregnancy in multiple sclerosis. Assay used: immunoSEQ multiplex PCR; TCRdb lists only in-frame clones, some missing. The sample holds about 36,000 clones, 80% to 95% seen once. The starting material was CD4+ T cells from peripheral blood mononuclear cells, obtained in the third trimester of pregnancy. These receptors were taken from a female donor in good health, enrolled as a control in a pregnancy study.

The chain is built from TRBV18 and TRBJ1-2, with D hard to call. The V and J ends lost 4 bases and 4 bases respectively, with 7 bases between them. Germline-derived CDR1 and CDR2 are KGHSH and LQKENI. This CDR3 comprises 12 residues. The CDR3 DNA reads as TGTGCCAGCTCACGGAGGACCTATGGCTACACCTTC. It encodes CASSRRTYGYTF.

The chain couples TRBV13 to TRBJ1-2, with TRBD1 matching 7 bases. The germline CDR1 and CDR2 sequences are PRHDT and FYEKMQ (reference sequence). Losses at the gene ends were 6 bases for V and 7 bases for J; bases not matched to a gene: 8. The CDR3 is 13 residues long. The CDR3 sequence is CASSRDRVSGYTF. The CDR3 region has the DNA TGTGCCAGCAGTCGTGACAGGGTGAGTGGCTACACCTTC.

The J gene is TRBJ1-2, the V gene TRBV6-6; 10 bases line up with TRBD1. The V and J ends lost 2 bases and 4 bases, in that order; junction bases with no gene match: 4. The CDR3 has 15 residues. Looked up from germline, CDR1 is MNHNY and CDR2 is SVGAGI (reference sequence). CDR3 nucleotide sequence: TGTGCCAGCAGTTACCCGACAGGGGGCTCCTATGGCTACACCTTC. This gives the protein CASSYPTGGSYGYTF.

This clone is categorized as medium-sized. This chain links TRBV29-1 with TRBJ1-1; D may be TRBD1 (5 bases). This CDR3 has 15 amino acids. The germline gives CDR1 SQVTM, CDR2 ANQGSEA. V was shortened by 0 bases and J by 3 bases, with 14 bases between the two germline ends. The CDR3 protein is CSVEDGKGSDTEAFF. CDR3 in DNA: TGCAGCGTTGAAGATGGAAAGGGGTCGGACACTGAAGCTTTCTTT.

The chain is built from TRBV7-8 and TRBJ2-7; D is possibly TRBD1 (6 bases). The CDR3 loop spans 14 amino acids. V lost 4 bases and J lost 0, with 10 bases in between. The germline CDR1 and CDR2 sequences are SGHVS and FQNEAQ. CDR3: CASSSEGVSYEQYF. The DNA for the CDR3 is TGTGCCAGCAGCTCCGAGGGGGTCTCCTACGAGCAGTACTTC.

The chain is built from TRBV27 and TRBJ2-7, with 8 bases matching TRBD2. The CDR3 extends over 14 amino acids. CDR1 and CDR2 from the germline V gene are MNHEY and SMNVEV (reference sequence). The junction had 4 bases not matched to a gene; V was cut back by 3 bases and J by 3 bases. DNA for the CDR3: TGTGCCAGCAGTTTCCCGGGGGGGGTCTACGAGCAGTACTTC. Protein product: CASSFPGGVYEQYF.

The gene calls are TRBV7-8 and TRBJ2-1; no clear D gene. CDR1 SGHVS and CDR2 FQNEAQ come from the germline V gene. V was cut by 2 bases and J by 10 bases, with 9 bases left in between. This CDR3 region has 12 residues. DNA of the CDR3: TGTGCCAGCAGCTTAACAGTCCCGGAGCAGTTCTTC. Protein sequence: CASSLTVPEQFF.

As regards this clone: The conserved closing phenylalanine or tryptophan is absent in this CDR3, likely reflecting a read error. V and J are TRBV6-5 and TRBJ1-1; 10 nucleotides align to TRBD1. CDR1 is MNHEY, CDR2 SVGAGI, per germline. With 2 bases clipped from V and 5 bases from J, the junction kept 5 bases outside the gene matches. The CDR3 length is 15 residues. DNA for the CDR3: TGTGCCAGCAGTTACGGGGGACAGGGGCGAACTGAAGCTTTCCTT. Protein: CASSYGGQGRTEAFL.

A single count supports this clone. V and J are TRBV5-1 and TRBJ2-6; possible D gene TRBD2, 7 bases. The CDR3 is made up of 14 amino acids. Trimming cost V 5 bases and J 2 bases, with 8 bases left between them. The V gene's germline CDR1 is SGHRS and CDR2 YFSETQ. This CDR3 reads CASRGGAGANVLTF. The CDR3 bases are TGCGCCAGCAGAGGGGGGGCTGGGGCCAACGTCCTGACTTTC.

The chain employs TRBV10-3 and TRBJ1-2; perhaps TRBD1 as D (6 bases). The CDR3 totals 11 residues. Trimming stripped 10 bases from V and 10 bases from J, with 16 bases between. The germline V gene encodes CDR1 ENHRY and CDR2 SYGVKD. CDR3 sequence: CATGQRLDYTF. CDR3 bases: TGTGCCACCGGACAGCGTCTCGACTACACCTTC.

This rearrangement joins TRBV6-6 to TRBJ2-2; 9 positions agree with TRBD1. V was clipped by 6 bases and J by 5 bases; unmatched bases: 7. Germline V gene lookup returns CDR1 MNHNY and CDR2 SVGAGI (reference sequence). The CDR3 has 15 amino acids. The CDR3: CASSLRQGVTGELFF. CDR3 DNA: TGTGCCAGCAGCCTCCGACAGGGGGTGACCGGGGAGCTGTTTTTT.

This clone appeared once. The chain has TRBV6-5 and TRBJ1-2, with D perhaps TRBD1 (5 bases). Germline loops: CDR1 MNHEY, CDR2 SVGAGI. CDR3 length: 14 residues. Trimming removed 0 bases at V and 6 bases at J, with 11 bases between. The CDR3 sequence is CASSYSQGGNGYTF. The DNA of the CDR3 is TGTGCCAGCAGTTACTCCCAGGGTGGGAATGGCTACACCTTC.

The V call is TRBV5-1, the J call TRBJ2-1, with TRBD1 identical over 7 bases. CDR1 and CDR2 (germline): SGHRS, YFSETQ. The J segment lost 3 bases and the V segment lost 0 bases, leaving 6 bases of the junction unmatched. This CDR3 region has 16 residues. The CDR3 bases are TGCGCCAGCAGCTTGGGGCCCGGGACAGACTACAATGAGCAGTTCTTC. It yields the protein CASSLGPGTDYNEQFF.

The V and J genes are TRBV6-5 and TRBJ1-5; weak D call: TRBD1 (6 bases). Germline V lookup: CDR1 MNHEY, CDR2 SVGAGI. The CDR3 loop spans 16 amino acids. V was pared by 4 bases and J by 4 bases, with 17 bases between. This chain's CDR3 is CASSSTGRGSNQPQHF. The CDR3 coding sequence is TGTGCCAGCAGTTCCACAGGGAGGGGCTCGAATCAGCCCCAGCATTTT.

J is TRBJ1-2 and V is TRBV6-6, with 8 bases fitting TRBD1. CDR3 size: 13 residues. Trimming removed 5 bases from V and 6 bases from J; junction bases left unmatched: 5. Germline assignment: CDR1 MNHNY and CDR2 SVGAGI (reference sequence). CDR3 loop: CASSIDRGDGYTF. CDR3 DNA: TGTGCCAGCAGTATTGACAGGGGCGATGGCTACACCTTC.

V usage is TRBV7-2 and J usage is TRBJ2-3; D ambiguous. Germline values: CDR1 SGHTA, CDR2 FQGNSA. The CDR3 extends over 12 amino acids. The V gene lost 5 bases and the J gene lost 6 bases, with 9 bases spanning the gap. The CDR3 DNA sequence: TGTGCCAGCAGCCCAGGAAGGGATACGCAGTATTTT. Translating it yields CASSPGRDTQYF.

This clone was detected once. The V gene is TRBV5-1, the J gene TRBJ2-3; D is undetermined. Germline V gene lookup returns CDR1 SGHRS and CDR2 YFSETQ. V dropped 2 bases and J dropped 1 base, with 11 bases sitting between them. The CDR3 loop spans 15 amino acids. The DNA for the CDR3 is TGCGCCAGCAGCTTCGGGTTTTCGGGCACAGATACGCAGTATTTT. Its protein product is CASSFGFSGTDTQYF.